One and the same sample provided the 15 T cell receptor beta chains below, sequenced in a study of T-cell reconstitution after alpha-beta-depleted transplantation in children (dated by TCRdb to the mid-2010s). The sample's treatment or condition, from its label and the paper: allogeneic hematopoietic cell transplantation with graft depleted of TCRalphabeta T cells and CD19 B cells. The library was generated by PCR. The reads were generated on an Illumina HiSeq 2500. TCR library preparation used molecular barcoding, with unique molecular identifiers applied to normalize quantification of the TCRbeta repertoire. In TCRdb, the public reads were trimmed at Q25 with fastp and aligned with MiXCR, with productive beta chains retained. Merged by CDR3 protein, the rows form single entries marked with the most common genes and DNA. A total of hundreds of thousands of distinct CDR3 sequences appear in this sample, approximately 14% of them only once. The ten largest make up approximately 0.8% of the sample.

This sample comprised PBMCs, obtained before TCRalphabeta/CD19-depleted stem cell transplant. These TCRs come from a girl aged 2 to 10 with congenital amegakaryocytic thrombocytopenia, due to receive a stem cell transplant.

The CDR3, as DNA: TGTGCCAGCAGCTTATGGGGGGCTGACACCGGGGAGCTGTTTTTT. As protein: CASSLWGADTGELFF. V usage is TRBV7-3 and J usage is TRBJ2-2; D may correspond to TRBD1 or TRBD2 (6 bases each). CDR3 length: 15 residues. V was trimmed by 2 bases and J by 3 bases, leaving 10 bases between them. CDR1 is SGHTA, CDR2 FQGTGA, per germline. The full variable domain, rest sourced from reference TRBV7-3 and TRBJ2-2, is GAGVSQTPSNKVTEKGKYVELRCDPISGHTALYWYRQSLGQGPEFLIYFQGTGAADDSGLPNDRFFAVRPEGSVSTLKIQRTERGDSAVYLCASSLWGADTGELFFGEGSRLTVL.

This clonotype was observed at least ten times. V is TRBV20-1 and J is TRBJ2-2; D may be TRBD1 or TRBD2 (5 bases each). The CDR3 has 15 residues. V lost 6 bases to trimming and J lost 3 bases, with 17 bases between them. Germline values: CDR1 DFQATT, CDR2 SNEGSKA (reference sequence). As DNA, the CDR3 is TGCAGTGCCCGGACCGGGACCTATTACACCGGGGAGCTGTTTTTT. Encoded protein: CSARTGTYYTGELFF.

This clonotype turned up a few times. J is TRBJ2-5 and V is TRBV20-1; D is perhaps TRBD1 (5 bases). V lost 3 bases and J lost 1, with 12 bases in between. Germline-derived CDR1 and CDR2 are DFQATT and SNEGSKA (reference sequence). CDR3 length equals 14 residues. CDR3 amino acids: CSASRPGIQETQYF. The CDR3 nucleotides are TGCAGTGCTAGTCGTCCAGGGATCCAAGAGACCCAGTACTTC.

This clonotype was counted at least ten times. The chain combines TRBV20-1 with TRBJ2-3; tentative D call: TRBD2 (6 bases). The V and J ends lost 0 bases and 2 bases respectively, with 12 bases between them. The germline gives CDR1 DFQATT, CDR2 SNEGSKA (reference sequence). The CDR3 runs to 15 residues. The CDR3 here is CSARDPGGVTDTQYF. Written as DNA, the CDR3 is TGCAGTGCTAGAGATCCAGGCGGGGTCACAGATACGCAGTATTTT.

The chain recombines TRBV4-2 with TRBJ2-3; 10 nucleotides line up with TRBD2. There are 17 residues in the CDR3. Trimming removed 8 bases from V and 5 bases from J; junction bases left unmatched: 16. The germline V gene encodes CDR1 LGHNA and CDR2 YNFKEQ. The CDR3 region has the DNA TGTGCCAGCGGCCCGGGGCTAGCGGGAGTGGTTGGAGATACGCAGTATTTT. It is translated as CASGPGLAGVVGDTQYF.

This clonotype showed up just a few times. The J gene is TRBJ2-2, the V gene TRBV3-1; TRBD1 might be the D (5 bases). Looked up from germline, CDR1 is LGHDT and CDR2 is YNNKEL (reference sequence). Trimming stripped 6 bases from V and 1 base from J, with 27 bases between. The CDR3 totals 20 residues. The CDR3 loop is CASRYSGAVPLHKNTGELFF. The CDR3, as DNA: TGTGCCAGCAGGTATTCTGGGGCAGTACCCCTACACAAGAACACCGGGGAGCTGTTTTTT.

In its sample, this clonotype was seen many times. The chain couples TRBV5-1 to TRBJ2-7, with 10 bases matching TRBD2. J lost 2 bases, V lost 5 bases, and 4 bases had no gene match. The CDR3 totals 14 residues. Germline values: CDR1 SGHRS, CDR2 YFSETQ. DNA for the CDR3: TGCGCCAGCAGTCGGACTAGCGGACCCTACGAGCAGTACTTC. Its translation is CASSRTSGPYEQYF.

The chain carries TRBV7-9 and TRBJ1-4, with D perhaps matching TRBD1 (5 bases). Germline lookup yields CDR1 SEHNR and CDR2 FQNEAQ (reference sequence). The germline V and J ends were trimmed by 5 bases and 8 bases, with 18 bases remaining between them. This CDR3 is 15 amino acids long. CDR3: CASSLTVGTREKLFF. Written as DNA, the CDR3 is TGTGCCAGCAGCCTGACGGTAGGGACGAGGGAAAAACTGTTTTTT.

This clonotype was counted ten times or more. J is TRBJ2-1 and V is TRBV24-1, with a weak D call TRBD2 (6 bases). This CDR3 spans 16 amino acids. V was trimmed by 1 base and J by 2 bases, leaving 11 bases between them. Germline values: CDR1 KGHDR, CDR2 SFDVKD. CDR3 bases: TGTGCCACCAGTGATTTAGTGGGAGGCACCTACAATGAGCAGTTCTTC. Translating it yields CATSDLVGGTYNEQFF.

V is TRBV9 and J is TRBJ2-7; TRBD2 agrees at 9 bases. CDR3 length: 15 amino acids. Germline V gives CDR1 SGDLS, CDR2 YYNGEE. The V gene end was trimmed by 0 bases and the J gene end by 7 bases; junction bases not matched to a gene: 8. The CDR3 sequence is CASSVEPSGTVEQYF. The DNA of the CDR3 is TGTGCCAGCAGCGTAGAACCTAGCGGGACTGTTGAGCAGTACTTC.

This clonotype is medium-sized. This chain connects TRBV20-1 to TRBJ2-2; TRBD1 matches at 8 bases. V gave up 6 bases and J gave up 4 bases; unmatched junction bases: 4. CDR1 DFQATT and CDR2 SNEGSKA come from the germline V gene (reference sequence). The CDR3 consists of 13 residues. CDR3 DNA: TGCAGTGCCACGACAGGGGTCACCGGGGAGCTGTTTTTT. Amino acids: CSATTGVTGELFF.

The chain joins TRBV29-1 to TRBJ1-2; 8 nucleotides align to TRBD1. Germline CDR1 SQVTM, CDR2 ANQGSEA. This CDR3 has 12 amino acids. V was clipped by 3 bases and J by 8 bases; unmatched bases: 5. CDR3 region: CSVEPGGRGYTF. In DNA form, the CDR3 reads TGCAGCGTTGAGCCAGGGGGCCGGGGCTACACCTTC.

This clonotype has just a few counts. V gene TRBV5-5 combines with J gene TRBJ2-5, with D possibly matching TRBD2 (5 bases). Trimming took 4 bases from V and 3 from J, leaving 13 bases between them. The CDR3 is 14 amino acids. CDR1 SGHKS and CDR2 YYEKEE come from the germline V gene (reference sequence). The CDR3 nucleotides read TGTGCCAGCAGCCCTCTAGCCCTAAAAGAGACCCAGTACTTC. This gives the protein CASSPLALKETQYF.

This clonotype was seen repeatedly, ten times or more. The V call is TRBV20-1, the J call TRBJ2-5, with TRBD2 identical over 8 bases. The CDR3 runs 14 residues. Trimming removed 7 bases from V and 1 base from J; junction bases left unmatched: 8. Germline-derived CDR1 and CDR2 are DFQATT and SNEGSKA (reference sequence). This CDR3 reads CSGWSGRAQETQYF. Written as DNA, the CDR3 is TGCAGTGGATGGAGCGGGAGAGCCCAAGAGACCCAGTACTTC.

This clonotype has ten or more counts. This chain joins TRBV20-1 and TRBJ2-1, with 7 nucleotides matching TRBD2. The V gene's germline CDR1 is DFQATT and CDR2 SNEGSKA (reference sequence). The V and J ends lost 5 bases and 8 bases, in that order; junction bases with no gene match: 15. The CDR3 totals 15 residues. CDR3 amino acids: CSARTPGGILDEQFF. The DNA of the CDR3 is TGCAGTGCTCGGACCCCGGGAGGTATTTTGGATGAGCAGTTCTTC.